This T cell receptor beta chain was recovered during a study of blood T cell repertoires in COVID-19. CDR3 length: 17 amino acids. The method was immunoSEQ multiplex PCR; TCRdb's version includes in-frame clones alone and lacks a portion of them. The sample holds about 190,000 clones; less than 90% are singletons and the top ten take roughly 2%. The receptor's source is a man aged 65 to 85 with active or convalescent COVID-19. The chain recombines TRBV21-1 with TRBJ1-4; the table's D call of TRBD1 was not tested on the DNA. TRBV21-1 is a pseudogene segment. Sequenced material: peripheral blood. The DNA of the CDR3 is TGTGCCAGCAGCAAAGAAGTAAACAGGGGGCGGGCTGAAAAACTGTTTTTT. It specifies CASSKEVNRGRAEKLFF.